The clone carrying this T cell receptor (beta chain) was observed many times. These data come from a study of T cells after yellow fever vaccination. TCRdb itself ran the 5' RACE reads through MiXCR, one entry per CDR3 protein. The sample has approximately 140,000 distinct CDR3 sequences; about 8% are singletons. Trimming left V 5 bases short and J 0 bases short, with 14 bases between. Germline V gives CDR1 LNHDA, CDR2 SQIVND (reference sequence). The length of the CDR3 is 16 residues. This clonotype was sampled from a man younger than 45 who received the YFV17D yellow fever vaccine. Sequencing was performed on CD4+ T cells sorted from PBMCs, taken 5 days after the yellow fever booster vaccination. The chain couples TRBV19 to TRBJ2-1; D remains ambiguous. CDR3 region: CASSPEAVSSYNEQFF. The CDR3 DNA is TGTGCCAGTAGTCCAGAGGCAGTTAGCTCCTACAATGAGCAGTTCTTC.